This T cell receptor (beta chain) was identified during a study of OX40 agonist ivuxolimab in advanced cancers. With regard to the full study: Ivuxolimab was an agonistic, fully human IgG2 monoclonal antibody directed against OX40 (CD134), a costimulatory receptor. Partial responses were achieved by three dose-escalation patients, of whom one had hepatocellular carcinoma and two had cutaneous melanoma. Peripheral TCRbeta sequencing aimed to test whether ivuxolimab altered TCR sequence diversity and caused clonal T-cell expansion. Intravenous ivuxolimab was administered to patients every 2 weeks at six dose levels: 0.01, 0.1, 0.3, 1.5, 3 and 10 mg/kg. The monotherapy dose-escalation portion (N of about 57 patients) of the phase I ivuxolimab trial is reported in the paper. The dose-escalation cohort was about 83% male with a mean age of roughly 60 years, ranging from roughly 23 to 79. Of the approximately 53 patients in dose escalation, some 20 had hepatocellular carcinoma, some 15 had melanoma, 9 had renal cell carcinoma and 9 had head and neck cancer. Patients were allowed to have had prior anti-PD-1, anti-PD-L1 or anti-CTLA-4 therapy, and roughly two fifths of the dose-escalation patients had been treated with checkpoint inhibitors.

Measured from the cysteine to the phenylalanine, the CDR3 is 14 residues long. The read is trimmed to its CDR3 DNA, 42 bases read in frame from base 1. V and J are truncated by 2 bases and 1 base respectively, leaving an intervening sequence of 7 bases. CDR1 SGHTA and CDR2 FQGTGA were looked up in the germline V gene. Here is what the overall study found, with its caveats: Low levels of normalized T-cell clonal expansion were also seen in some nonresponding patients. Partial responders in the 0.1-3.0 mg/kg groups had among the lowest normalized peripheral clonal expansion, especially among CD8+ T cells. At doses of 0.1 to 3.0 mg/kg, clonal expansion of both CD4+ and CD8+ T cells in blood was seen between baseline and week 6. Which antigens the clonally expanded peripheral T cells were specific for was not determined. After ivuxolimab, more expanded clones were found on average in CD8+ T cells than in CD4+ T cells.

Worth noting for this clone: Its antigen remains unidentified. Nothing much larger sits one base from this clone, and base qualities are not available.

Patients with autoimmune disease history or receiving systemic immunosuppression were excluded from the trial. Peripheral blood for TCR sequencing was collected from all dose cohorts at baseline, on cycle 4 day 1, and on cycle 7 day 1. The samples were taken from a phase I, first-in-human, multicenter, open-label dose-escalation trial of ivuxolimab. Adults with locally advanced or metastatic melanoma, renal cell carcinoma, hepatocellular carcinoma or head and neck squamous cell carcinoma were enrolled in the trial. Before TCR sequencing, CD4+ and CD8+ T cells were separately sorted from peripheral blood. Genomic DNA was extracted from sorted cells for sequencing of the TCRbeta CDR3 region. TCRbeta CDR3 regions were sequenced using the immunoSEQ Assay. TCRdb retrieved this table from immuneACCESS and kept in-frame rearrangements only. Not all clones are present; in checked studies, unresolved V genes account for under half, and no reason is known for the remainder. For this sample the table gives fewer than 35,000 clones, of which around 90% were detected only once. 0.8% to 1% of the sample rests with the top ten.

The material sequenced was CD4+ or CD8+ T cells sorted from blood, taken in a trial of the OX40 agonist ivuxolimab. This clonotype was obtained from an adult with an advanced solid tumor such as melanoma, head and neck, liver or kidney cancer. The chain joins TRBV7-3 to TRBJ2-3; the D gene is not confidently resolved. The CDR3 has the sequence CASSLVGGTDTQYF. The DNA is as follows: TGTGCCAGCAGCTTAGTTGGGGGCACAGATACGCAGTATTTT.